The entry below gives a single T cell receptor beta chain sequence along with its context. The target of this receptor is not known. No much larger clone exists at a distance of one base, and base qualities are not known. Other DNA sequences in this specimen translate into the identical CDR3. This sample was included in a study of shared clonotypes between healthy human individuals (dated by TCRdb to the early 2020s). At the level of the whole study: A couple of women and a few men aged 18 to 49 years were included in the cohort. Per donor, three plates each were used for CD4 naive and CD4 memory, two for CD8 naive, and one for CD8 memory. The study deeply sequenced blood TCR repertoires of five healthy adults to estimate repertoire size and the extent of clonotype sharing between individuals. Different laboratories and diverse techniques were used to prepare libraries and sequence TCR repertoires, to increase sequencing depth and limit assay-specific biases. Between about 0.94 and 8.9 billion PBMCs per donor were obtained by leukapheresis. The investigation overall reported the following: Roughly 5.2% of naive CD4, roughly 3.5% of naive CD8, about 2.4% of memory CD4, and around 0.4% of memory CD8 clonotypes were shared across four donors. Rarefaction of sorted-subset datasets indicated incomplete sequencing despite the large sequencing depth. Pairwise subsampling indicated that sequencing depth was expected to affect the degree of clonotype sharing among donors. Compared with non-shared clonotypes, the clonotypes found in all four sorted-subset donors had higher generation probabilities. The genetic and exposure-history diversity represented was limited by the small number of donors. Sampling was restricted to blood, and TCR repertoires in tissues likely differ from the TCR repertoires found in blood. Naive subsets generally had larger estimated clonotype richness than memory subsets.

Sequences MDHEN (CDR1) and SYDVKM (CDR2) are obtained from the germline V gene. V loses 7 bases, J loses 4 bases, and the germline ends lie 8 bases apart. The CDR3 runs 12 residues from the cysteine to the phenylalanine. The sequence is cut down to CDR3 DNA, 36 bases in frame from base 1. Using the deep immunoSEQ assay, TCR CDR3 regions were amplified from genomic DNA by multiplex PCR. Genomic DNA extracted from each cell subset was distributed evenly over all wells of several immunoSEQ 96-well plates, and each plate served as one replicate. Each replicate PCR for sorted subsets received roughly 0.2 ug genomic DNA, equal to 28,000 or so T cell genomes. Purified libraries were measured with a Qubit 3.0 fluorometer, size-checked on a Bioanalyzer 2100, and measured again with the KAPA Library Quantification kit. Each immunoSEQ 96-well plate was sequenced on its own single-read 150-cycle Illumina NextSeq 550 flow cell. The paper's data handling went like this. Because only junctional sequences without quality scores were contained in the immunoSEQ output, filtering matching that applied to full-length reads could not be performed. Sequences were annotated with PyIR, a Python wrapper for IgBLAST v1.9, and V/J genes and CDR3 were assigned using IMGT germline references. Any read was removed if the V/J assignment was weak (E-value above 1e-6), the CDR3 was missing, or the read contained stop codons, out-of-frame junctions, or ambiguous translated residues. V3J clonotypes were defined by identical inferred V gene, J gene, and CDR3 amino acid sequence. Percentage overlap between repertoires was calculated by dividing the number of shared unique clonotypes by the size of the smaller repertoire. Repertoire richness was assessed with RTK rarefaction, the Chao1 estimator, and Recon v2.1 estimates of unobserved clonotypes. OLGA was used to compute generation probabilities for all TCRbeta clonotypes that the gDNA method yielded from a handful of donors. Imported from immuneACCESS, the table was reduced by TCRdb to in-frame sequences with V and J called. These copies leave out some clones; in studies compared against another copy, an unresolved V gene accounts for under half, and the cause of the remainder is not known. V, J and clone size were drawn from that table, and D and trimming were deduced from the DNA. This sample lists around 750,000 clones; around 74% were detected once. Clones ranked in the top ten supply roughly 1.7% of the sample.

The donors were healthy, HIV-negative adults with no recently reported acute infections or vaccinations. Only Caucasian adults living in Nashville, Tennessee, USA were represented among the donors. CD4+ T cells were enriched by magnetic negative selection, after which naive cells were positively selected on CD45RA and the negative fraction was taken as the memory subset. After blood collection by leukapheresis, PBMCs were isolated using Ficoll-Histopaque density gradient centrifugation and then cryopreserved in the vapor phase of liquid nitrogen. Analytical flow cytometry was used to check the purity and quantity of each magnetically sorted T cell population. Each sorted fraction had its genomic DNA isolated and then quantified by UV absorbance on a Nanodrop 2000c.

The chain is made from TRBV28 and TRBJ1-5; the D gene remains uncertain. What was sequenced was memory CD4+ T cells sorted from blood. The sample's cell subset or site label is to be understood as: CD45RA-negative fraction. This TCR came from a woman in her thirties in good health. DNA sequence: TGTGCCAGCACCTATTCGAATCAGCCCCAGCATTTT. This translates into CASTYSNQPQHF. The full variable domain, completed from the reference TRBV28 and TRBJ1-5 proteins outside the CDR3, reads DVKVTQSSRYLVKRTGEKVFLECVQDMDHENMFWYRQDPGLGLRLIYFSYDVKMKEKGDIPEGYSVSREKKERFSLILESASTNQTSMYLCASTYSNQPQHFGDGTRLSIL.